This T cell receptor beta chain derives from a study of T cells after yellow fever vaccination. Overall study findings and caveats: Post-booster repertoires contained most primary-vaccination clones again (about 95% CD4, over 70% CD8).

Turning to this clonotype: Its target is not known.

Losses at the gene ends were 4 bases for V and 10 bases for J; bases not matched to a gene: 0. The CDR3 spans 11 residues. MiXCR, run by TCRdb on the 5' RACE reads, gives a single entry per CDR3 protein. The repertoire has roughly 170,000 distinct CDR3 sequences, approximately 6.2% of them found once; the top ten carry just under 3%. V and J are TRBV12-3 or TRBV12-4 and TRBJ2-1; 8 nucleotides align to TRBD1. Sample: CD4+ T cells sorted from PBMCs, taken on the day of the first yellow fever vaccination. The origin of this receptor is a man between 18 and 35 years old who received the YFV17D yellow fever vaccine. The CDR3 nucleotides are TGTGCCAGCAGTTACAGGGGGGAGCAGTTCTTC. This codes for CASSYRGEQFF.